This TCR beta chain was observed in a study of cytomegalovirus exposure and HLA in healthy donors. Study findings and constraints: Several top significant clusters appeared, in a later analysis, to be linked to common viral pathogens.

PCR was performed using 60 Vbeta and 13 Jbeta primers. Repertoires were generated with immunoSEQ multiplex PCR, while TCRdb's copy carries only in-frame clones and drops some. The profile covers about 140,000 clones, with roughly 80% appearing a single time and 8.8% taken by the ten largest. Germline-derived CDR1 and CDR2 are LNHNV and YYDKDF (reference sequence). The V gene lost 3 bases and the J gene lost 6 bases, with 17 bases spanning the gap. This CDR3 contains 15 residues. Comments on this clone: No antigen is known for it.

Material for sequencing was PBMCs. The source is a woman aged 45-59 years in good health and CMV-seropositive. This rearrangement joins TRBV15 to TRBJ1-1; TRBD1 might be the D (6 bases). The CDR3 here is CATSSGAGGHAEAFF. The CDR3 DNA reads as TGTGCCACCAGCAGCGGGGCCGGGGGGCACGCTGAAGCTTTCTTT.